The rows below give T cell receptor beta chains drawn from one sample of a study of control samples from healthy donors and cancer patients. Repertoires were generated with immunoSEQ multiplex PCR, while TCRdb's copy carries only in-frame clones and drops some. The sample includes 150,000 to 200,000 clones, approximately 93% of them seen just once. Material for sequencing was blood. The source is a woman aged 40 to 50 in good health. CDR3s include the opening cysteine and the closing phenylalanine or tryptophan. The D gene is left open where the match is weak. Size is stated for part of the rows, as once, few or many counts, or as a class when the clone is expanded.

V,size,J,length,D,DNA,CDR3
TRBV28,once,TRBJ1-3,18,TRBD1,TGTGCCAGCAGTTTTATAAGGGGACAGGGACTTTCTGGAAACACCATATATTTT,CASSFIRGQGLSGNTIYF
TRBV2,once,TRBJ2-1,14,TRBD2,TGTGCCAGCACCCCGGGACTAGCTTTCTATGAGCAGTTCTTC,CASTPGLAFYEQFF
TRBV29-1,.,TRBJ2-5,15,TRBD2,TGCAGCGTTGACTCTCTAGCGGGAGTTGGAGAGACCCAGTACTTC,CSVDSLAGVGETQYF
TRBV7-7,.,TRBJ1-4,16,TRBD1,TGTGCCAGCAGCTTAGGTCAGGGACAGGGAAATGAAAAACTGTTTTTT,CASSLGQGQGNEKLFF
TRBV3-1/TRBV3-2,.,TRBJ1-2,13,.,TGTGCCAGCAGCCAAGACCAGGGGTATGGCTACACCTTC,CASSQDQGYGYTF
TRBV6-1,.,TRBJ2-2,16,.,TGTGCCAGCAGTGAAAGGGGAATAGCCCCCACCGGGGAGCTGTTTTTT,CASSERGIAPTGELFF
TRBV6-5,.,TRBJ1-3,13,.,TGTGCCAGCAGCTGGGACGGCCTGGGCACCATATATTTT,CASSWDGLGTIYF
TRBV6-2/TRBV6-3,.,TRBJ2-5,15,TRBD1,TGTGCCAGCAGTTATTGGGGACAGGCTCAAGAGACCCAGTACTTC,CASSYWGQAQETQYF
TRBV4-2,.,TRBJ2-5,16,TRBD2,TGTGCCAGCAGCCAACTACTAGCGGGGGGCGAAGAGACCCAGTACTTC,CASSQLLAGGEETQYF
TRBV4-3,.,TRBJ2-7,15,TRBD2,TGCGCCAGCAGCCAAGAAACTAGCGGGATCTACGAGCAGTACTTC,CASSQETSGIYEQYF
TRBV4-3,.,TRBJ1-6,15,.,TGCGCCAGCAGCCATGGGGCAGACTATAATTCACCCCTCCACTTT,CASSHGADYNSPLHF
TRBV5-6,.,TRBJ1-3,14,.,TGTGCCAGCAGCCCAGGGTTGTCTGGAAACACCATATATTTT,CASSPGLSGNTIYF
TRBV5-1,once,TRBJ2-2,14,.,TGCGCCAGCAGCTTGCGACTGAACACCGGGGAGCTGTTTTTT,CASSLRLNTGELFF
TRBV10-1,.,TRBJ1-1,15,.,TGCGCCAGCAGTGAGTACCCAGCGGCGAACACTGAAGCTTTCTTT,CASSEYPAANTEAFF
TRBV18,.,TRBJ1-1,15,.,TGTGCCAGCTCACCTACAACAGGGCTCAACTCTGAAGCTTTCTTT,CASSPTTGLNSEAFF
TRBV6-1,few,TRBJ1-5,15,.,TGTGCCAGCAGTGAAGGCAGGTCTGGCAATCAGCCCCAGCATTTT,CASSEGRSGNQPQHF
TRBV4-3,.,TRBJ2-5,17,.,TGCGCCAGCAGCCCGGGGCACCCACTAATAAGACAAGAGACCCAGTACTTC,CASSPGHPLIRQETQYF
TRBV5-1,once,TRBJ1-1,14,.,TGCGCCAGCAGCAGGCGACAGGACCCTCCTGAAGCTTTCTTT,CASSRRQDPPEAFF
TRBV7-8,.,TRBJ1-1,18,.,TGTGCCAGCAGCTTAGTGGGTGGGGACCGGGACCGTAGCACTGAAGCTTTCTTT,CASSLVGGDRDRSTEAFF
TRBV5-6,.,TRBJ2-7,13,.,TGTGCCAGCAAGGGTCCGAGCTCCTACGAGCAGTACTTC,CASKGPSSYEQYF
TRBV7-2,.,TRBJ1-2,13,.,TGTGCCAGCAGCTTAGGGTCAACAGGAGGATTCACCTTC,CASSLGSTGGFTF
TRBV11-2,once,TRBJ1-5,13,.,TGTGCCAGCAGCCTTAGTAGACAGCAGCCCCAGCATTTT,CASSLSRQQPQHF
TRBV5-1,.,TRBJ1-4,14,.,TGCGCCAGCAGCTTGGAAGGGACTAATGAAAAACTGTTTTTT,CASSLEGTNEKLFF